These T cell receptor beta chains were read from a single sample in a study of CD8 T cells in ankylosing spondylitis. TCRdb re-called the 5' RACE reads through MiXCR, storing one row per CDR3 protein. Among about 800,000 distinct CDR3 sequences listed, around 11% were seen once. Sequencing was carried out using blood, either unsorted or a sorted T cell fraction (not recorded which). These receptor sequences come from a male donor with ankylosing spondylitis. The CDR3 runs from the conserved cysteine through the conserved F or W. The order of the fields is V gene, J gene, CDR3 protein.

TRBV24-1	TRBJ2-4	CATSDPPKNIQYF
TRBV28	TRBJ2-5	CASGGDSLGETQYF
TRBV10-3	TRBJ1-6	CAISEKGQGISPLHF
TRBV10-1	TRBJ2-7	CASSADRSYSEQYF
TRBV20-1	TRBJ1-4	CSATEGRSEKLFF
TRBV20-1	TRBJ2-7	CSAPSLGKGFYEQYF
TRBV6-1	TRBJ2-2	CASRPPGQANTGELFF
TRBV24-1	TRBJ2-2	CATSDSGVTNTGELFF
TRBV7-9	TRBJ2-2	CASSWDSTGELFF
TRBV6-5	TRBJ2-7	CASSSLGTSSYEQYF
TRBV27	TRBJ2-6	CASSLRDTGANVLTF
TRBV29-1	TRBJ1-4	CSAQQGEYEKLFF
TRBV7-2	TRBJ2-6	CASSLVTGANVLTF
TRBV29-1	TRBJ1-1	CSGSSNTEAFF
TRBV20-1	TRBJ1-2	CSVKVAANYGYTF
TRBV12-3/TRBV12-4	TRBJ1-5	CASSLSMGSNQPQHF
TRBV5-6	TRBJ2-2	CASSSPSGAVMGELFF
TRBV5-1	TRBJ2-1	CASSVAVSYNEQFF
TRBV7-8	TRBJ1-2	CASSLAGWSGANYGYTF
TRBV7-3	TRBJ2-1	CASSLLGTEQFF
TRBV20-1	TRBJ2-1	CSAPGRRAGNEQFF
TRBV30	TRBJ1-6	CATGSSYNSPLHF
TRBV5-5	TRBJ1-1	CASGDREMNTEAFF
TRBV6-2/TRBV6-3	TRBJ1-2	CASSYRVGGYTF
TRBV20-1	TRBJ2-1	CSALTGQGDEQFF
TRBV9	TRBJ1-1	CASSVDPGETEAFF
TRBV20-1	TRBJ1-1	CSASYRNTEAFF
TRBV18	TRBJ2-1	CASSPGGHEQFF
TRBV18	TRBJ2-1	CASSPRLENNEQFF